A selection of T cell receptor beta chains follows, all from one sample in a study of T cell responses to AZD1222 COVID-19 vaccine. Repertoires were generated with immunoSEQ multiplex PCR, while TCRdb's copy carries only in-frame clones and drops some. The sample contains 75,000 to 90,000 clones, approximately 78% of which appear only once. The specimen comprised peripheral blood, sampled on day 0 of AZD1222 vaccination. Receptors originate from an adult in good health. Each CDR3 is given with its conserved first and last residue. Clone size appears in some rows only: once, few, many, or a class for an expanded clone.

clone_size: .; v_call: TRBV30; j_call: TRBJ2-5; cdr3_aa: CAWSVTDQGTQYF
clone_size: .; v_call: TRBV5-1; j_call: TRBJ2-7; cdr3_aa: CASSLTVNNYEQYF
clone_size: once; v_call: TRBV7-9; j_call: TRBJ2-5; cdr3_aa: CASSRTSGGGETQYF
clone_size: once; v_call: TRBV7-9; j_call: TRBJ2-7; cdr3_aa: CASSQEGGQYF
clone_size: .; v_call: TRBV7-6; j_call: TRBJ2-2; cdr3_aa: CASSLEAGVNTGELFF
clone_size: few; v_call: TRBV2; j_call: TRBJ2-7; cdr3_aa: CASSGNPGDSQVF
clone_size: .; v_call: TRBV7-2; j_call: TRBJ2-5; cdr3_aa: CASSTSGRAMETQYF
clone_size: .; v_call: TRBV10-3; j_call: TRBJ1-2; cdr3_aa: CAIRTGQEYGYTF
clone_size: .; v_call: TRBV4-2; j_call: TRBJ1-2; cdr3_aa: CASSPTATGNPFFVYGYTF
clone_size: .; v_call: TRBV28; j_call: TRBJ2-1; cdr3_aa: CASSLTSGSHNEQFF
clone_size: .; v_call: TRBV2; j_call: TRBJ2-7; cdr3_aa: CASNLLSEQYF
clone_size: .; v_call: TRBV28; j_call: TRBJ2-5; cdr3_aa: CASSHGLAGDQKTQYF
clone_size: few; v_call: TRBV28; j_call: TRBJ1-2; cdr3_aa: CASTTPGGGYGYTF
clone_size: .; v_call: TRBV4-3; j_call: TRBJ2-3; cdr3_aa: CASSSTSGTDTQYF
clone_size: few; v_call: TRBV19; j_call: TRBJ1-6; cdr3_aa: CASSLSPGRPSPLHF
clone_size: few; v_call: TRBV6-5; j_call: TRBJ1-2; cdr3_aa: CASSYKRGHYGYTF